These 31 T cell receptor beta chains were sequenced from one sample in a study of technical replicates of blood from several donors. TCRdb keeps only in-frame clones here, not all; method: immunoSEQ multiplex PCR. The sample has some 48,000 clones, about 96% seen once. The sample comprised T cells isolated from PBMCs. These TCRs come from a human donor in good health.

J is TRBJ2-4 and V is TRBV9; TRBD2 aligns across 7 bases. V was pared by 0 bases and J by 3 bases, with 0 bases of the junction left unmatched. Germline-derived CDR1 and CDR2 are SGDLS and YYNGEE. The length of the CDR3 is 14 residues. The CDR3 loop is CASSVGGSKNIQYF. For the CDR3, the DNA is TGTGCCAGCAGCGTAGGCGGGAGCAAAAACATTCAGTACTTC.

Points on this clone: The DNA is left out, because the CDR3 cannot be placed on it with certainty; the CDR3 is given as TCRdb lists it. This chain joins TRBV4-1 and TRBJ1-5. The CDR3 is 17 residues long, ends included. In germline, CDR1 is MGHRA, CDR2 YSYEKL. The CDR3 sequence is CASSQDVSGQGGQPQHF.

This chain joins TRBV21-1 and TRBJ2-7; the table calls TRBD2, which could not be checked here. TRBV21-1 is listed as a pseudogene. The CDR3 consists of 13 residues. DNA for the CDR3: TGTGCCAGCAGCGGCGGGAGGGCCTACGAGCAGTACTTC. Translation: CASSGGRAYEQYF.

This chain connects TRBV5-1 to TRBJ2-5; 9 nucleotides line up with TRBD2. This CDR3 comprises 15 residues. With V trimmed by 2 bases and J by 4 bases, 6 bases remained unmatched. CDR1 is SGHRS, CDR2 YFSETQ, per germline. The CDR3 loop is CASSFGSGSVETQYF. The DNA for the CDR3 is TGCGCCAGCAGCTTCGGTAGCGGGAGTGTAGAGACCCAGTACTTC.

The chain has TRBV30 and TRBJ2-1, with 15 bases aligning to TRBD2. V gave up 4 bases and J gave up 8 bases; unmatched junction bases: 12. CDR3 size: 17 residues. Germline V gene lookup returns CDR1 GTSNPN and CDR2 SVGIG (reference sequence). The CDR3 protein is CAWTRGLAGGPRDEQFF. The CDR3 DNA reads TGTGCCTGGACCCGAGGACTAGCGGGAGGGCCTCGGGATGAGCAGTTCTTC.

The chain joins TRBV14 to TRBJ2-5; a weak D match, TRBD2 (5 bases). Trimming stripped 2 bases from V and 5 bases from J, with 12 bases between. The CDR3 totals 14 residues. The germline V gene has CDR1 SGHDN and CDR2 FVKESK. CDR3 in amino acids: CASSQSAGLETQYF. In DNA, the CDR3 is TGTGCCAGCAGCCAATCGGCAGGACTGGAGACCCAGTACTTC.

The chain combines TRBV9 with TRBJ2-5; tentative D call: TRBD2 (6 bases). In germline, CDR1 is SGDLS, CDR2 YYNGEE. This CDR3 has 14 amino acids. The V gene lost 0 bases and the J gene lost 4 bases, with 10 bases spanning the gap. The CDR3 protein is CASSVAGEGETQYF. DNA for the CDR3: TGTGCCAGCAGCGTAGCGGGAGAAGGAGAGACCCAGTACTTC. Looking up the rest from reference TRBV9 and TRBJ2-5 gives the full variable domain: DSGVTQTPKHLITATGQRVTLRCSPRSGDLSVYWYQQSLDQGLQFLIQYYNGEERAKGNILERFSAQQFPDLHSELNLSSLELGDSALYFCASSVAGEGETQYFGPGTRLLVL.

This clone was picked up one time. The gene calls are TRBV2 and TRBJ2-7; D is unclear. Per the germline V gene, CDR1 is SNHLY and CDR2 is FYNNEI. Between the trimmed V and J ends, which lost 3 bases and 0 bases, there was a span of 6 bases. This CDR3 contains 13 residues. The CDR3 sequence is CASSDRSSYEQYF. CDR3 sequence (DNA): TGTGCCAGCAGTGATCGGAGCTCCTACGAGCAGTACTTC.

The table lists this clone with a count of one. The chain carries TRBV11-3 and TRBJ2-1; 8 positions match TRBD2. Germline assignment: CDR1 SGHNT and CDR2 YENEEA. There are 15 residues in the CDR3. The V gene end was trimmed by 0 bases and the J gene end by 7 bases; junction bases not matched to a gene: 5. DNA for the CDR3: TGTGCCAGCAGCTTAGAAGCGGGAGAGATGAATGAGCAGTTCTTC. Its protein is CASSLEAGEMNEQFF.

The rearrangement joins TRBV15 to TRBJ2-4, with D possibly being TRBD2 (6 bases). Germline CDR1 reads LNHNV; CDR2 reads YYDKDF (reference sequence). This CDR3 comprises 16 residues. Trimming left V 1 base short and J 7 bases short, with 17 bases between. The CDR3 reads CATSRAMEGLGNIQYF. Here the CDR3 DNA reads TGTGCCACCAGCAGAGCTATGGAGGGCTTGGGGAACATTCAGTACTTC.

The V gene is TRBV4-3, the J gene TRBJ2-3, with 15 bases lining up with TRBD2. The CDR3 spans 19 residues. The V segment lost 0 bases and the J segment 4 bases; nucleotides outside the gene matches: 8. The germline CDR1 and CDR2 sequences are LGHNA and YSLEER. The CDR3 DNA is TGCGCCAGCAGCCAAGATAGGACTAGCGGGAGGGCCAGGTCAGATACGCAGTATTTT. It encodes CASSQDRTSGRARSDTQYF.

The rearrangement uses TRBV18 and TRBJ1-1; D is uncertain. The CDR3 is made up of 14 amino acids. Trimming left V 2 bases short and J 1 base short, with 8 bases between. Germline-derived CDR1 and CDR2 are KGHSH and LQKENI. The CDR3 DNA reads TGTGCCAGCTCACCAGTATTAGAGAACACTGAAGCTTTCTTT. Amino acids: CASSPVLENTEAFF. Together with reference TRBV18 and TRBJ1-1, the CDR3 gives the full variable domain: NAGVMQNPRHLVRRRGQEARLRCSPMKGHSHVYWYRQLPEEGLKFMVYLQKENIIDESGMPKERFSAEFPKEGPSILRIQQVVRGDSAAYFCASSPVLENTEAFFGQGTRLTVV.

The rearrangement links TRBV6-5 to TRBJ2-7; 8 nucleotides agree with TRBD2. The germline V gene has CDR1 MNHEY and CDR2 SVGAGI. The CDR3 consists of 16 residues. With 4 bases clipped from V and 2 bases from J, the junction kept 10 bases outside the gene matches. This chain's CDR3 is CASSSPSGLAPYEQYF. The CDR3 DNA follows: TGTGCCAGCAGTTCCCCCTCCGGACTAGCACCCTACGAGCAGTACTTC.

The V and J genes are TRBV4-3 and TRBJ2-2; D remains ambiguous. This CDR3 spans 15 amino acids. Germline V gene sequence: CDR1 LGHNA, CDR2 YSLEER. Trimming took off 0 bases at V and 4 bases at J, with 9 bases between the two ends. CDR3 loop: CASSQDRSGTGELFF. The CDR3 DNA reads TGCGCCAGCAGCCAAGATAGGTCGGGCACCGGGGAGCTGTTTTTT.

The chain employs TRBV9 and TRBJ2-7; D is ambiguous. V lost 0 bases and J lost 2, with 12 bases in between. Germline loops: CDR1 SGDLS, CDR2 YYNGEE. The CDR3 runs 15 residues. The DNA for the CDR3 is TGTGCCAGCAGCGTAGAGCCAGGCGTAACCTACGAGCAGTACTTC. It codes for CASSVEPGVTYEQYF.

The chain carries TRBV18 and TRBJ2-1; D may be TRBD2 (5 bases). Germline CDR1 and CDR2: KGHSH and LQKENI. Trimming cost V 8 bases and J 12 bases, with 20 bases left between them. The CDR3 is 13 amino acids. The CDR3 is CASPILRLEGQFF. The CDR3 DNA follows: TGTGCCAGCCCGATTTTACGGCTAGAGGGGCAGTTCTTC.

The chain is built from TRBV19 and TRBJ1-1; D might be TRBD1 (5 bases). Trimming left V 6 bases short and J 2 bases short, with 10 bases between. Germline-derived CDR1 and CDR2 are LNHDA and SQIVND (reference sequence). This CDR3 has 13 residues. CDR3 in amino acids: CASSLRVNTEAFF. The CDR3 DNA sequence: TGTGCCAGTAGCCTCAGGGTAAACACTGAAGCTTTCTTT.

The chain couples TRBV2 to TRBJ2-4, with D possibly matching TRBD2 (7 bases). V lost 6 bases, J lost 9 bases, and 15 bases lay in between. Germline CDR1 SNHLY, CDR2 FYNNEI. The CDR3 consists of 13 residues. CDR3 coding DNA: TGTGCCAGCAGATGGGGGGGCAGAACCATTCAGTACTTC. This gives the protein CASRWGGRTIQYF.

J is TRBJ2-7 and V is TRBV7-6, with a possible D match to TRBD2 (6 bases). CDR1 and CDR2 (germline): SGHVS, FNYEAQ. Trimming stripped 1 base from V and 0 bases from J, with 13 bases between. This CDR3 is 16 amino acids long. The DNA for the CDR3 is TGTGCCAGCAGCTTAGTACTAGCACATAGCTCCTACGAGCAGTACTTC. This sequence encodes CASSLVLAHSSYEQYF.

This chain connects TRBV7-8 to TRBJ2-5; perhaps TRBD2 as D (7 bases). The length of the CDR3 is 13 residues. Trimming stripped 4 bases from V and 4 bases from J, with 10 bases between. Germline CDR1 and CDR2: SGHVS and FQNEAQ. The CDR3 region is CASSWGGGETQYF. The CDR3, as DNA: TGTGCCAGCAGCTGGGGAGGGGGAGAGACCCAGTACTTC. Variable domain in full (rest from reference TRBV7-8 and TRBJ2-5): GAGVSQSPRYKVAKRGQDVALRCDPISGHVSLFWYQQALGQGPEFLTYFQNEAQLDKSGLPSDRFFAERPEGSVSTLKIQRTQQEDSAVYLCASSWGGGETQYFGPGTRLLVL.

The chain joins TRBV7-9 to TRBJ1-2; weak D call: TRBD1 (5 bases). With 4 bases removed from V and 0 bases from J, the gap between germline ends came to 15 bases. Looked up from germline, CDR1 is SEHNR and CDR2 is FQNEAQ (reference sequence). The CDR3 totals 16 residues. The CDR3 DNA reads TGTGCCAGCAGCTCGACAGAGCCCTCTACTAACTATGGCTACACCTTC. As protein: CASSSTEPSTNYGYTF.

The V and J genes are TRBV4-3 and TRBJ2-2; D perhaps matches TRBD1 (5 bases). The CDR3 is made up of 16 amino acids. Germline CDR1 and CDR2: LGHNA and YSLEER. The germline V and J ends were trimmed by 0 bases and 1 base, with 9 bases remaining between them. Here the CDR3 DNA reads TGCGCCAGCAGCCAAGATTGGGGCCAGAACACCGGGGAGCTGTTTTTT. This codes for CASSQDWGQNTGELFF.

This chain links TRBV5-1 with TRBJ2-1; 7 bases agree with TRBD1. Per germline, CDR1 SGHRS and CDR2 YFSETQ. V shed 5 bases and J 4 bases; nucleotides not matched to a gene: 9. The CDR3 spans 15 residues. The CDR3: CASRPGTDKYNEQFF. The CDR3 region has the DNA TGCGCCAGCAGGCCCGGGACAGACAAGTACAATGAGCAGTTCTTC.

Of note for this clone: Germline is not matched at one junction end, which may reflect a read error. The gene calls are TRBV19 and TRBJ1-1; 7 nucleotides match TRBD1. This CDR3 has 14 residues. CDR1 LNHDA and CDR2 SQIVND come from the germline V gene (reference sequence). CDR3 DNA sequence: TGTGCCAGTAGTATAGGACAGGGCTCCACTAAAGCTTTCTTT. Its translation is CASSIGQGSTKAFF.

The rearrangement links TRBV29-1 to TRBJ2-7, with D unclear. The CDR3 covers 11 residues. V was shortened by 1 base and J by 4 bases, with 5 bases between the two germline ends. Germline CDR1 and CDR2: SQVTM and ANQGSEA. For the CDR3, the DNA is TGCAGCGTTGAAGGAGCTTACGAGCAGTACTTC. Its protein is CSVEGAYEQYF.

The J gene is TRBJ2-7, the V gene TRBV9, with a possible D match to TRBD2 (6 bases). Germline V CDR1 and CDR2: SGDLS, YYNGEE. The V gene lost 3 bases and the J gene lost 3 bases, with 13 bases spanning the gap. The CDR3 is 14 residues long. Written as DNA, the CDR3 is TGTGCCAGCAGCGGACGGGACTCGGACTACGAGCAGTACTTC. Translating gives CASSGRDSDYEQYF.

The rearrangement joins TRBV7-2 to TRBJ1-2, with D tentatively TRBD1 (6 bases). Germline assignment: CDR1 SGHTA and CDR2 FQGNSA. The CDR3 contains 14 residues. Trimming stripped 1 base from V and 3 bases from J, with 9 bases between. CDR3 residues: CASSLVGGDYGYTF. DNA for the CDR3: TGTGCCAGCAGCTTAGTAGGGGGGGACTATGGCTACACCTTC.

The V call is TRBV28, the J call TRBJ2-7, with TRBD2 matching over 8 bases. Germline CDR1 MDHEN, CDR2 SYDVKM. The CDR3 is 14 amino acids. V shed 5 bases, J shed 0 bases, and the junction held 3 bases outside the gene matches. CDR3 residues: CASSLGTSSYEQYF. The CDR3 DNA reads TGTGCCAGCAGTCTCGGGACTAGCTCCTACGAGCAGTACTTC.

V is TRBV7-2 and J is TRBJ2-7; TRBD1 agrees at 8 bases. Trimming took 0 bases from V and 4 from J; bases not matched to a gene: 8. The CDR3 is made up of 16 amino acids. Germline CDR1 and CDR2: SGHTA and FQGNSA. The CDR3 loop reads CASSLAWAGGSYEQYF. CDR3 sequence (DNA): TGTGCCAGCAGCTTAGCGTGGGCAGGGGGCTCATACGAGCAGTACTTC.

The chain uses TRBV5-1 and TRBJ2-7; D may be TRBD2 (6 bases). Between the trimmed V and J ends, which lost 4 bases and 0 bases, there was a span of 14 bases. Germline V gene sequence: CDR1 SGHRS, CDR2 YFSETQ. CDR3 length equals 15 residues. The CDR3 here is CASSRGEDSSYEQYF. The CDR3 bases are TGCGCCAGCAGCCGCGGGGAGGATTCCTCCTACGAGCAGTACTTC.

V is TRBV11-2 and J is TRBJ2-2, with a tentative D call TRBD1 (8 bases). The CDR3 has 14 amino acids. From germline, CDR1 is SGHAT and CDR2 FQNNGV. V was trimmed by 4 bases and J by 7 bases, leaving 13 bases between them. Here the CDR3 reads CASSSNRGGGELFF. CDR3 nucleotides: TGTGCCAGCAGCTCGAACAGGGGGGGCGGGGAGCTGTTTTTT.